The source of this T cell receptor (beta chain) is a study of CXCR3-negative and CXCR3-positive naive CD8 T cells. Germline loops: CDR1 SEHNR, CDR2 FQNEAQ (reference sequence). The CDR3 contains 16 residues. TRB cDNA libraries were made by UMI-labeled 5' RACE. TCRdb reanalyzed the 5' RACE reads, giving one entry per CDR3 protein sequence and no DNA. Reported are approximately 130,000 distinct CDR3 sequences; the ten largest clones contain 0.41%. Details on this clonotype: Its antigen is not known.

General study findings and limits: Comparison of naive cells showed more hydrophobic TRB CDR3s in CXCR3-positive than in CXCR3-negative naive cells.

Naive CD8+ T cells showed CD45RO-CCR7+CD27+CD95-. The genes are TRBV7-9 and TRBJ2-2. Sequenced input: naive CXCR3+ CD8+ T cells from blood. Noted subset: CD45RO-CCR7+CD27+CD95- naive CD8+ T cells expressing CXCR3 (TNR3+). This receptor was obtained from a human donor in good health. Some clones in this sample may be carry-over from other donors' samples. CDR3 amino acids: CASSLTDRPNTGELFF.